The source of this T cell receptor (beta chain) is a study of beta chain features in type 1 diabetes. Study observations and caveats: Within each of all four CD4+ subsets, Type 1 diabetes patients had TCRB CDR3s that were moderately but significantly shorter.

Remarks on this clone: Its target is unknown.

CDR1 MDHEN and CDR2 SYDVKM come from the germline V gene. The CDR3 length is 15 residues. Trimming removed 2 bases at V and 4 bases at J, with 14 bases between. Reverse transcription of all isolated RNA meant that expressed TCRB transcripts were sequenced. Naive, central memory and regulatory T cell samples averaged around 3.5 million immunoSEQ reads each. Sequenced by immunoSEQ multiplex PCR; TCRdb stores in-frame clones only, minus some. Among 300,000 to 450,000 clones listed, roughly 12% were seen once. The specimen sequenced was naive CD4+ T cells from blood. The sequence came from a man between 18 and 35 years old in good health. The V call is TRBV28, the J call TRBJ1-2; TRBD1 is a possible D gene (6 bases). The CDR3 region has the DNA TGTGCCAGCAGTTTAGGCTTAGGACAGCGCTATGGCTACACCTTC. This encodes CASSLGLGQRYGYTF.